Listed below are T cell receptor beta chains from one sample, sequenced in a study of a mutant IDH1 vaccine in newly diagnosed glioma. Produced via immunoSEQ multiplex PCR; TCRdb's table is partial and in-frame only. Here the sample spans roughly 35,000 clones, about 81% being singletons. What these receptors recognize is not known. Sequencing was performed on PBMCs, taken from a glioma patient whose treatment included an IDH1 peptide vaccine. These receptors were taken from a man aged 40-50 years with glioma. CDR3s include the opening cysteine and the closing phenylalanine or tryptophan. A D gene is named only where the DNA matches it firmly. Some rows have no size entry. The others give once, few or many, or a class for an expanded clone.

cdr3_aa cdr3_nt j_call v_call clone_size d_call
CASSTYSGQTYNEQFF TGTGCCAGCAGCACATACAGCGGGCAGACCTACAATGAGCAGTTCTTC TRBJ2-1 TRBV7-9 . .
CASSLRTGTRGANEQFF TGCGCCAGCAGCCTTAGGACCGGGACTAGGGGGGCCAATGAGCAGTTCTTC TRBJ2-1 TRBV4-3 . TRBD2
CASSYATGAPYEQYF TGTGCCAGCAGTTACGCGACAGGGGCCCCCTACGAGCAGTACTTC TRBJ2-7 TRBV6-5 . TRBD1
CASSELQGRLKTQYF TGTGCCAGCAGTGAATTACAGGGGAGGTTGAAGACCCAGTACTTC TRBJ2-5 TRBV2 . .
CASRRPGQEYGYTF TGTGCCAGCAGGAGACCCGGACAGGAGTATGGCTACACCTTC TRBJ1-2 TRBV5-6 . TRBD1
CASSLSRETQYF TGTGCCAGCAGTTTATCCCGGGAGACCCAGTACTTC TRBJ2-5 TRBV6-5 . .
CASSSKTGNIREKLFF TGTGCCAGCAGTTCGAAAACCGGGAACATTAGGGAAAAACTGTTTTTT TRBJ1-4 TRBV6-5 . .
CAIREGTGFPYEQYF TGTGCCATCAGGGAGGGGACAGGTTTTCCCTACGAGCAGTACTTC TRBJ2-7 TRBV10-3 . TRBD1
CASSPQGGDEQYF TGTGCCAGCAGCCCACAGGGGGGTGATGAGCAGTACTTC TRBJ2-7 TRBV5-4 . TRBD1
CASSLGQGMPQYF TGTGCCAGCAGCTTGGGACAGGGAATGCCCCAGTACTTC TRBJ2-5 TRBV11-2 . TRBD1
CASRASQYEQYF TGTGCCAGCAGGGCCAGCCAATACGAGCAGTACTTC TRBJ2-7 TRBV6-6 . .
CASSASRRRNEQFF TGTGCCAGCAGCGCGTCGCGGCGTCGAAATGAGCAGTTCTTC TRBJ2-1 TRBV11-2 . .
CASSFGRQETQYF TGTGCCAGCAGCTTCGGAAGACAAGAGACCCAGTACTTC TRBJ2-5 TRBV11-2 . .
CASRRTGRNQPQHF TGTGCCAGCAGGCGGACAGGGCGGAATCAGCCCCAGCATTTT TRBJ1-5 TRBV6-5 . TRBD1
CASSNVSSYNSPLHF TGTGCCAGCTCAAACGTTAGCTCCTATAATTCACCCCTCCACTTT TRBJ1-6 TRBV18 . .
CASSPGTGVFIDYGYTF TGTGCCAGCAGTCCGGGGACAGGGGTTTTCATAGACTATGGCTACACCTTC TRBJ1-2 TRBV7-9 . TRBD1
CASSYSVYQETQYF TGTGCCAGCAGTTACTCCGTGTACCAAGAGACCCAGTACTTC TRBJ2-5 TRBV6-5 . .
CASSDTWGGELFF TGTGCCAGCAGTGATACCTGGGGCGGGGAGCTGTTTTTT TRBJ2-2 TRBV25-1 few .
CASTRRGSGGTDTQYF TGTGCCAGCACCAGGCGGGGTTCGGGGGGCACAGATACGCAGTATTTT TRBJ2-3 TRBV11-2 few .
CSVEDSGGSMNTEAFF TGCAGCGTTGAAGATAGCGGGGGATCGATGAACACTGAAGCCTTCTTT TRBJ1-1 TRBV29-1 . .
CASSPTRGLAGEAQFF TGTGCCAGCAGCCCAACCCGTGGGCTAGCGGGAGAAGCGCAGTTCTTC TRBJ2-1 TRBV7-8 . TRBD2
CASSLAQAGGWETQYF TGTGCCAGCAGCTTGGCCCAAGCGGGAGGCTGGGAGACCCAGTACTTC TRBJ2-5 TRBV5-6 once TRBD2
CATEPIRRTYEQYF TGTGCCACCGAGCCCATAAGGCGTACCTACGAGCAGTACTTC TRBJ2-7 TRBV7-9 . .
CASSLLAVNTDTQYF TGTGCCAGCAGCTTACTAGCGGTTAACACAGATACGCAGTATTTT TRBJ2-3 TRBV7-2 . TRBD2
CASRTGGRDGYTF TGTGCCAGCAGGACAGGGGGACGGGATGGCTACACCTTC TRBJ1-2 TRBV6-5 once TRBD1
CASSFTGDRGYNEQFF TGTGCCAGCAGCTTCACCGGGGACAGGGGCTACAATGAGCAGTTCTTC TRBJ2-1 TRBV7-9 . TRBD1
CASSEALTRRTGFLYGYTF TGTGCCAGCAGTGAAGCGTTAACCCGGAGGACAGGATTTCTCTATGGCTACACCTTC TRBJ1-2 TRBV6-1 . TRBD1
CASSLDITSSYNEQFF TGTGCCAGCAGCTTAGATATCACAAGCTCCTACAATGAGCAGTTCTTC TRBJ2-1 TRBV7-8 . .
CASSLGQANYGYTF TGTGCCAGCAGCTTGGGACAGGCAAACTATGGCTACACCTTC TRBJ1-2 TRBV5-5 . .
CASSTTGWNQPQHF TGTGCCAGCAGTACGACAGGATGGAATCAGCCCCAGCATTTT TRBJ1-5 TRBV27 . .
CASSSSGFEQFF TGTGCCAGCAGCTCTTCAGGGTTTGAGCAGTTCTTC TRBJ2-1 TRBV7-2 few .
CASSLGGSVGRYGYTF TGTGCCAGCAGCTTAGGAGGGTCGGTCGGGCGCTATGGCTACACCTTC TRBJ1-2 TRBV7-9 . .
CASSFSGEQFF TGTGCCAGCAGCTTCAGCGGTGAGCAGTTCTTC TRBJ2-1 TRBV11-2 . .
CASSLSVDRGGRGELFF TGTGCCAGCAGCTTGAGCGTGGACAGGGGGGGGCGCGGGGAGCTGTTTTTT TRBJ2-2 TRBV7-2 . TRBD1
CSVAGGGWSTDTQYF TGCAGCGTGGCGGGGGGGGGCTGGAGCACAGATACGCAGTATTTT TRBJ2-3 TRBV29-1 . TRBD2
CASIKDRLNTEAFF TGTGCCAGCATCAAGGACCGATTGAACACTGAAGCTTTCTTT TRBJ1-1 TRBV6-1 few .
CASSAWTGDGNTIYF TGTGCCAGCAGCGCCTGGACAGGGGATGGAAACACCATATATTTT TRBJ1-3 TRBV9 . TRBD1
CASTIGSTDTQYF TGTGCCAGCACCATTGGTAGCACAGATACGCAGTATTTT TRBJ2-3 TRBV7-2 . .
CASSTGAGGSGNTIYF TGCGCCAGCAGCACCGGCGCCGGGGGCTCTGGAAACACCATATATTTT TRBJ1-3 TRBV5-1 . .
CASSIGAEGFYGYTF TGTGCCAGTAGTATAGGGGCGGAGGGCTTTTATGGCTACACCTTC TRBJ1-2 TRBV19 . .
CASSRPGLAVSSSYNEQFF TGTGCCAGCTCACGTCCGGGACTAGCGGTATCGAGCTCCTACAATGAGCAGTTCTTC TRBJ2-1 TRBV18 . TRBD2
CASSRQGQGGYTF TGTGCCAGCAGCCGACAGGGGCAGGGTGGCTACACCTTC TRBJ1-2 TRBV2 . TRBD1
CSVTPGQGSTNEKLFF TGCAGCGTTACGCCCGGGCAGGGCTCAACTAATGAAAAACTGTTTTTT TRBJ1-4 TRBV29-1 . .
CSVKARAESEAFF TGCAGCGTTAAAGCCAGGGCCGAATCTGAAGCTTTCTTT TRBJ1-1 TRBV29-1 medium-sized .
CASSGQPFGNQPQHF TGTGCCAGCAGTGGACAGCCATTTGGCAATCAGCCCCAGCATTTT TRBJ1-5 TRBV6-6 . .
CASSKGGGLMNTEAFF TGTGCCAGCAGCAAAGGGGGTGGCCTAATGAACACTGAAGCTTTCTTT TRBJ1-1 TRBV14 . .
CASGLRLDGEQFF TGTGCCAGCGGACTCCGCCTCGACGGTGAGCAGTTCTTC TRBJ2-1 TRBV9 . .
CASSWTGTSGKWFF TGCGCCAGCAGCTGGACCGGGACTAGCGGGAAATGGTTCTTC TRBJ2-1 TRBV5-1 once TRBD2